This is a list of T cell receptor beta chains from one sample in a study of T cells in Graves' hyperthyroidism and ophthalmopathy. TCRdb fed the multiplex PCR reads into MiXCR, producing one record per CDR3 protein. Among around 480,000 distinct CDR3 sequences, approximately 14% were seen once, and the ten largest hold less than 20%. The specimen sequenced was blood. Every receptor here comes from a woman aged 18-29 years with Graves' hyperthyroidism. CDR3s include the opening cysteine and the closing phenylalanine or tryptophan. A D gene is named only where the DNA matches it firmly. The listing skips clone size in some rows; elsewhere it reads once, few, many or a size class.

V gene	J gene	D gene	clone size	CDR3 DNA	CDR3 protein
TRBV12-5	TRBJ1-1	TRBD1	NA	TGTGCTAGTGGTTTGGTAATGGCGTGGACAGGGGTCTTGAACACTGAAGCTTTCTTT	CASGLVMAWTGVLNTEAFF
TRBV6-1	TRBJ2-2	NA	many	TGTGCCAGCAATTGGCTCACCGGGGAGCTGTTTTTT	CASNWLTGELFF
TRBV7-9	TRBJ2-1	TRBD2	many	TGTGCCAGCAGCCCGAACGGACTAGCGGGAGATGAGCAGTTCTTC	CASSPNGLAGDEQFF
TRBV7-9	TRBJ2-2	TRBD2	many	TGTGCCAGCAGCACCGCGGGGGCGAACACCGGGGAGCTGTTTTTT	CASSTAGANTGELFF
TRBV27	TRBJ2-1	NA	many	TGTGCCAGCGGGCAGGGTAGGTTCAGTGAGCAGTTCTTC	CASGQGRFSEQFF
TRBV6-5	TRBJ2-7	TRBD1	many	TGTGCCAGCGGGACAGGCGCCTACGAGCAGTACTTC	CASGTGAYEQYF
TRBV29-1	TRBJ2-7	TRBD1	many	TGCAGCGTTTCTGACAGGGTCCTTTCCTACGAGCAGTACTTC	CSVSDRVLSYEQYF
TRBV6-1	TRBJ2-1	NA	NA	TGTGCCAGCAGGAGAGGGGATAGCGGCGCGGGGAATGAGCAGCTCTTC	CASRRGDSGAGNEQLF
TRBV30	TRBJ2-1	NA	many	TGTGCCTGGAGTGGTACTAGCCGCTCCTACAATGAGCAGTTCTTC	CAWSGTSRSYNEQFF
TRBV19	TRBJ2-2	NA	NA	TGTGCCAGTAGTATAGATCGGGGTGTCGGGGAGCTGTTTTTT	CASSIDRGVGELFF
TRBV27	TRBJ2-3	NA	many	TGTGCCAGCAGTTCCACCACAGATACGCAGTATTTT	CASSSTTDTQYF
TRBV12-3/TRBV12-4	TRBJ1-4	NA	many	TGTGCCAGCAATACAGGGAGGGAAGAAAAACTGTTTTTT	CASNTGREEKLFF
TRBV27	TRBJ1-6	NA	many	TGTGCCAGCAGTTTCCTCGTGTTAAATTCACCCCTCCACTTT	CASSFLVLNSPLHF
TRBV7-8	TRBJ2-3	TRBD2	many	TGTGCCAGCAGCTTAGTAGGTGGCGGGAGGACGCGAGATACGCAGTATTTT	CASSLVGGGRTRDTQYF
TRBV6-1	TRBJ2-3	NA	few	TGTGCCAGCAGTGGAGTAACGCAGTATTTT	CASSGVTQYF
TRBV5-1	TRBJ2-1	TRBD2	many	TGCGCCAGCAGCCCCGGACTAGACGGCAATGAGCAGTTCTTC	CASSPGLDGNEQFF
TRBV12-3/TRBV12-4	TRBJ1-1	TRBD1	many	TGTGCCAGCAGTTTACCGGGGGACAGGGGGTACACTGAAGCTTTCTTT	CASSLPGDRGYTEAFF
TRBV12-3/TRBV12-4	TRBJ2-3	TRBD2	many	TGTGCCAGCAGTCATGGGACTAGCGGGAGGGCCCCAGATACGCAGTATTTT	CASSHGTSGRAPDTQYF
TRBV7-9	TRBJ1-3	TRBD1	NA	TGTGCCAGCAGCCTTAGCCCGGGACAGGGAGTATCTGGAAACACCATATATTTT	CASSLSPGQGVSGNTIYF
TRBV4-1	TRBJ2-2	NA	few	TGCGCCAGCAGCCAGGCCTACCCAGGGGCCACCGGGGAGCTGTTTTTT	CASSQAYPGATGELFF